This TCR beta chain was sequenced for a study of cytomegalovirus exposure and HLA in healthy donors. The method was immunoSEQ multiplex PCR; TCRdb's version includes in-frame clones alone and lacks a portion of them. Of some 170,000 clones in the sample, about nine tenths were seen once. The germline CDR1 and CDR2 sequences are GTSNPN and SVGIG (reference sequence). The CDR3 sequence is 15 residues long. The gene calls are TRBV30 and TRBJ2-7, with 9 bases identical to TRBD1. The sequence derives from a woman in her thirties in good health and CMV-seronegative. The sequenced sample was PBMCs. CDR3 sequence: CGWGEQGAGPYEQYF. The CDR3 DNA follows: TGTGGATGGGGCGAACAGGGGGCAGGGCCTTACGAGCAGTACTTC.